This T cell receptor beta chain was sequenced in a study of CD4+ T cells in melanoma. The germline V gene encodes CDR1 SGHVS and CDR2 FNYEAQ. The CDR3 sequence is 13 residues long. V was trimmed by 5 bases and J by 4 bases, leaving 11 bases between them. This clone appeared once. The antigen is not known. Broader study findings: A reported correlation linked neoantigen-specific CD4+ T cells to CD8+, macrophage and B cell function.

The method was immunoSEQ multiplex PCR; TCRdb's version includes in-frame clones alone and lacks a portion of them. Of 5,500 to 8,000 clones listed, roughly three quarters were seen once; the top ten hold roughly 30%. Sequencing was performed on cells from a culture (not recorded whether cultured in vitro). This TCR was recovered from a human donor with melanoma. The chain couples TRBV7-6 to TRBJ2-5; D gene uncertain. As DNA, the CDR3 is TGTGCCAGCAGCGTAATGGGCGGAGAGACCCAGTACTTC. This sequence encodes CASSVMGGETQYF.